Listed below are T cell receptor beta chains from one sample, sequenced in a study of blood T cell repertoires in COVID-19. Clones were sequenced by immunoSEQ multiplex PCR, and TCRdb holds only the in-frame ones, with some missing. The sample yields some 670,000 clones, about nine tenths seen once. Sequencing was performed on peripheral blood. Receptors originate from a young woman with acute or convalescent COVID-19. Both conserved end residues are part of each CDR3. A D gene is named only where the DNA matches it firmly. Only part of the rows carry a size: once, few, many, or a class if the clone is expanded.

>TRBJ1-2|-|TRBV5-8|-
TGTGCCAGCAGCCTGTTAGGGGGTTCGCCATATGGCTACACCTTC
CASSLLGGSPYGYTF
>TRBJ1-1|-|TRBV7-8|-
TGTGCCAGCAGCTTATCTGATTTGAGGAACACTGAAGCTTTCTTT
CASSLSDLRNTEAFF
>TRBJ1-2|-|TRBV4-2|TRBD1
TGTGCCAGCAGCCCGACCGGGAAGGGGGCGGATTTAACGAGGGAATTCAACTATGGCTACACCTTC
CASSPTGKGADLTREFNYGYTF
>TRBJ2-2|-|TRBV2|-
TGTGCCAGCAGAGGGTTTTACTCCTCCCGGGGGACCGGGGAGCTGTTTTTT
CASRGFYSSRGTGELFF
>TRBJ1-2|-|TRBV30|-
TGTGCCTGGAGTCCAGGGTTCGACTATGGCTACACCTTC
CAWSPGFDYGYTF
>TRBJ2-1|-|TRBV7-9|-
TGTGCCAGCAGCTTAGAGAGGTTCCATGAGCAGTTCTTC
CASSLERFHEQFF
>TRBJ1-5|-|TRBV4-1|-
TGCGCCAGCAGCCAATCTGACAGAAGCAATCAGCCCCAGCATTTT
CASSQSDRSNQPQHF
>TRBJ2-5|-|TRBV18|TRBD2
TGTGCCAGCTCACCACCCACGGTACATAGCGGGGGCCCGAGAGAGACCCAGTACTTC
CASSPPTVHSGGPRETQYF
>TRBJ2-7|-|TRBV6-2/TRBV6-3|-
TGTGCCAGCAGGCCTGGCCCGAAACGCGAGCAGTACTTC
CASRPGPKREQYF
>TRBJ1-1|once|TRBV24-1|-
TGTGCCACCAGTGATTTAGGCGATGCGGGAGCTTTCTTT
CATSDLGDAGAFF
>TRBJ1-2|-|TRBV27|-
TGTGCCAGCAGGGGCCTAACGGTCTATGGCTACACCTTC
CASRGLTVYGYTF
>TRBJ1-4|-|TRBV5-1|TRBD1
TGCGCCAGCAGCTTGGAGGGACAGGGTGTGGAAAAACTGTTTTTT
CASSLEGQGVEKLFF
>TRBJ1-4|once|TRBV6-1|-
TGTGCCAGCAGTGAAGCAGGCAGCGCGGGGGAAAAACTGTTTTTT
CASSEAGSAGEKLFF
>TRBJ1-5|-|TRBV2|-
TGTGCCAGCAGTGGGGGAGGGGCCAATCAGCCCCAGCATTTT
CASSGGGANQPQHF
>TRBJ2-7|-|TRBV2|TRBD2
TGTGCCAGCAGAAAGTCCGCGGGAGTTTATGGCTACGAGCAGTACTTC
CASRKSAGVYGYEQYF
>TRBJ2-7|-|TRBV9|TRBD1
TGTGCCAGCAGCCCCCGACAGGGTTTCTACGAGCAGTACTTC
CASSPRQGFYEQYF
>TRBJ1-5|once|TRBV27|-
TGTGCCAGCTCCCTACAGGGCCCCTTTGAACCCCAGCATTTT
CASSLQGPFEPQHF
>TRBJ2-3|-|TRBV5-1|-
TGCGCCAGCAGCTTGGAGGTCGGACAGCGCACAGATACGCAGTATTTT
CASSLEVGQRTDTQYF
>TRBJ2-2|-|TRBV27|TRBD1
TGTGCCAGCAGTTTAGCAGGGGGCGCCGCCGGGGAGCTGTTTTTT
CASSLAGGAAGELFF
>TRBJ1-1|few|TRBV5-4|-
TGTGCCAGCAGCTTGTCAGGCGCAGGGCCGAACACTGAAGCTTTCTTT
CASSLSGAGPNTEAFF
>TRBJ2-3|-|TRBV6-5|TRBD2
TGTGCCAGCAGCCGGGGACTAGTCACAGATACGCAGTATTTT
CASSRGLVTDTQYF